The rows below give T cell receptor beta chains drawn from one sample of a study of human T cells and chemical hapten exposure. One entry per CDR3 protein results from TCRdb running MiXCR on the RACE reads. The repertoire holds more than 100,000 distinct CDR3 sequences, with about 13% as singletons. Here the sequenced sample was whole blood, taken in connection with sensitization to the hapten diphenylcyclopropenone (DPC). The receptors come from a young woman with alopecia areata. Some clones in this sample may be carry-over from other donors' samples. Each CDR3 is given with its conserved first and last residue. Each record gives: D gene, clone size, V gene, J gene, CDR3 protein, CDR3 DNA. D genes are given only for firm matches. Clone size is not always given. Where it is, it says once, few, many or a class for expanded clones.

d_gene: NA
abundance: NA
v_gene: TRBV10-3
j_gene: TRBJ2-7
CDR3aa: CAINPRKGNYEQYF
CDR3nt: TGTGCCATCAATCCCCGAAAAGGGAACTACGAGCAGTACTTC

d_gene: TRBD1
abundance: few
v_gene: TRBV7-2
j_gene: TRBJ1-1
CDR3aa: CASSIDRGAVSTEAFF
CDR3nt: TGTGCCAGCAGCATCGACAGGGGCGCGGTTAGCACTGAAGCTTTCTTT

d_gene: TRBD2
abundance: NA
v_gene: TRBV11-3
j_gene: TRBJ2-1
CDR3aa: CASSSGLAGGLNEQFF
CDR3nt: TGTGCCAGCAGCTCCGGACTAGCGGGGGGGCTTAATGAGCAGTTCTTC

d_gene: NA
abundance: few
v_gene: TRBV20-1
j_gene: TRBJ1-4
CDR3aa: CSARQPRVSGEKLFF
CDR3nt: TGCAGTGCTAGACAGCCGCGAGTATCGGGTGAAAAACTGTTTTTT

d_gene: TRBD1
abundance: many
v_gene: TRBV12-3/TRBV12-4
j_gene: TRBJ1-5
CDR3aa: CASSLRTGRQPQHF
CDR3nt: TGTGCCAGCAGTTTAAGGACAGGTCGCCAGCCCCAGCATTTT

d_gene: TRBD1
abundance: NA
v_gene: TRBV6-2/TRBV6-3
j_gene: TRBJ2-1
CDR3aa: CASSYLRTGDFNEQFF
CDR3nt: TGTGCCAGCAGTTACTTGCGGACAGGGGACTTTAATGAGCAGTTCTTC

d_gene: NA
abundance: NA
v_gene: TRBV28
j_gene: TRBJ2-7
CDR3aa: CASSFDQLAPSYEQYF
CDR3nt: TGTGCCAGCAGTTTTGATCAGCTAGCGCCCTCCTACGAGCAGTACTTC

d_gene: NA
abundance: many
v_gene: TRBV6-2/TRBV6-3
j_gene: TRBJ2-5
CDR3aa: CASSYSEETQYF
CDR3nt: TGTGCCAGCAGTTATAGTGAAGAGACCCAGTACTTC

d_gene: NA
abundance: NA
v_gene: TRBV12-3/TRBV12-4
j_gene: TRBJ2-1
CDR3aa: CASSLIADEQFF
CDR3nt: TGTGCCAGCAGTTTGATAGCGGATGAGCAGTTCTTC

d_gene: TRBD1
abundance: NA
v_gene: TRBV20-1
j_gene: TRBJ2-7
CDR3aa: CSALDRGTGPRYEQYF
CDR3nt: TGCAGTGCTTTAGATCGGGGGACAGGCCCGCGGTACGAGCAGTACTTC

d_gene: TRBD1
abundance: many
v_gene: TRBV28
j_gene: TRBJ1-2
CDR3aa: CASRWDRGNYGYTF
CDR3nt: TGTGCCAGCAGGTGGGACAGGGGGAACTATGGCTACACCTTC

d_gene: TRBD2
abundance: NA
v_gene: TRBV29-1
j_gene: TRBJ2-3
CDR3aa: CSVGRSSAGTSGTDTQYF
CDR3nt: TGCAGCGTTGGTCGGTCTTCCGCCGGGACTAGCGGTACAGATACGCAGTATTTT

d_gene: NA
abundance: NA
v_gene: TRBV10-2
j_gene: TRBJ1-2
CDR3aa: CASSDTGNNYGYTF
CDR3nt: TGCGCCAGCAGTGACACAGGGAACAACTATGGCTACACCTTC

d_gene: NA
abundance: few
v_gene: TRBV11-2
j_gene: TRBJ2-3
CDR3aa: CASSFSGPDTQYF
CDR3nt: TGTGCCAGCAGCTTTTCCGGGCCAGATACGCAGTATTTT

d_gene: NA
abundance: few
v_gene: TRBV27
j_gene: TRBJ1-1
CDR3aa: CASTPDYNRANTEAFF
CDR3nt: TGTGCCAGCACCCCCGATTACAACAGGGCGAACACTGAAGCTTTCTTT

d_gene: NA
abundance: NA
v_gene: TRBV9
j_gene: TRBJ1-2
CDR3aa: CASSAGHLLDYTF
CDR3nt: TGTGCCAGCAGCGCAGGACACTTATTGGACTACACCTTC

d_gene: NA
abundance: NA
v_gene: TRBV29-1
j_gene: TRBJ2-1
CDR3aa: CSTGLYNEQFF
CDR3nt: TGCAGCACCGGCTTGTACAATGAGCAGTTCTTC

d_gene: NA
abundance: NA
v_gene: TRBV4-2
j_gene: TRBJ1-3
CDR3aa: CASSQVQGGNTIYF
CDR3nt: TGTGCCAGCAGCCAAGTGCAAGGGGGAAACACCATATATTTT

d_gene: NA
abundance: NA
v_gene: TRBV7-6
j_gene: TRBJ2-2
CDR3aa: CASSLVGENTGELFF
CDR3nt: TGTGCCAGCAGCTTAGTAGGCGAGAACACCGGGGAGCTGTTTTTT

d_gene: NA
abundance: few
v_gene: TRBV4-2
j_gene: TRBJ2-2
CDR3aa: CASSQESGGAPRELFF
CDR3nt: TGTGCCAGCAGCCAAGAATCTGGGGGGGCTCCTCGGGAGCTGTTTTTT

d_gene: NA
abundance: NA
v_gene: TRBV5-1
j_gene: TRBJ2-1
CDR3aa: CASSIFPGGNNEQFF
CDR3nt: TGCGCCAGCAGCATTTTTCCGGGGGGCAACAATGAGCAGTTCTTC

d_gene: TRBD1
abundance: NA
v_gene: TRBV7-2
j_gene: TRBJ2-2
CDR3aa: CASSGTGAAGELFF
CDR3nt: TGTGCCAGCAGCGGAACAGGGGCCGCCGGGGAGCTGTTTTTT

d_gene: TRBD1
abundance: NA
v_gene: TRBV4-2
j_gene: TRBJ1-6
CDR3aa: CASSQDKGTGGFSYNSPLHF
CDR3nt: TGTGCCAGCAGCCAAGACAAAGGGACAGGGGGGTTCTCCTATAATTCACCCCTCCACTTT

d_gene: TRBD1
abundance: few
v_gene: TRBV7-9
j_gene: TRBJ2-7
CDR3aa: CASSLTGTGDGRPYEQYF
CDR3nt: TGTGCCAGCAGCTTGACCGGGACAGGGGACGGAAGGCCCTACGAGCAGTACTTC

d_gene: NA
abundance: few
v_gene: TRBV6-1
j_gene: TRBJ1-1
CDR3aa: CASSEAGPPMNTEAFF
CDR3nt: TGTGCCAGCAGTGAAGCGGGACCCCCTATGAACACTGAAGCTTTCTTT

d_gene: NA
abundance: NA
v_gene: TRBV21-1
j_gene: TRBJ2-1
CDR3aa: CASSKNGAGGQNNEQFF
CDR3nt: TGTGCCAGCAGCAAAAATGGAGCGGGGGGACAGAACAATGAGCAGTTCTTC

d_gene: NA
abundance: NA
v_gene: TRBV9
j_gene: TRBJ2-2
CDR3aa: CASSGTITGELFF
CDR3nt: TGTGCCAGCAGCGGGACAATCACCGGGGAGCTGTTTTTT

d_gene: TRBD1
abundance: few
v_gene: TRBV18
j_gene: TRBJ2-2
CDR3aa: CASSGDRNTGELFF
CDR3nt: TGTGCCAGCTCAGGGGACAGGAACACCGGGGAGCTGTTTTTT

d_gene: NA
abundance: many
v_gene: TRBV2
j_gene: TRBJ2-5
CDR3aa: CASSERSRVQETQYF
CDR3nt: TGTGCCAGCAGTGAACGTTCTAGGGTCCAAGAGACCCAGTACTTC

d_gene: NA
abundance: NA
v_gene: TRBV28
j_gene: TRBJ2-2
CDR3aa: CASSLLQGGSGVTGELFF
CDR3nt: TGTGCCAGCAGTTTACTACAGGGTGGGAGTGGGGTCACCGGGGAGCTGTTTTTT

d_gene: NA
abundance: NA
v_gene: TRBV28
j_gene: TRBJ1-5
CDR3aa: CASTRGSNQPQHF
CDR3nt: TGTGCCAGCACCAGGGGCAGCAATCAGCCCCAGCATTTT